The present entry profiles one T cell receptor (beta chain) with its context. Its antigen is not identified. The V gene end was trimmed by 2 bases and the J gene end by 0 bases; junction bases not matched to a gene: 2. The germline CDR1 and CDR2 sequences are LGHNA and YNFKEQ. This CDR3 has 17 residues. TCRdb recomputed calls from the reads with MiXCR, one row per CDR3 protein. The data contain fewer than 1,000,000 distinct CDR3 sequences, about a third of them singletons. These data are taken from a study of T cell repertoires in cytomegalovirus infection. Study-wide background: In the study, CMV epitopes included recently identified HLA-C-restricted and well-studied HLA-B-restricted ones. An indication of both CMV infection and matching HLA type came from public TCR beta signatures. General observations from the study: There were HLA-C-restricted CMV-specific TCR beta clonotypes dominating the ex vivo response.

Sample: cultured CD8+ T cells from PBMCs, taken from culture after CMV antigen stimulation. This clonotype originated in a human donor in good health (CMV status not recorded). Some clones in this sample may be carry-over from other donors' samples. The J gene is TRBJ2-1, the V gene TRBV4-2, with 12 bases that match TRBD2. CDR3 DNA sequence: TGTGCCAGCAGCCAAACTAGCGGGGGGAGCTCCTACAATGAGCAGTTCTTC. Protein product: CASSQTSGGSSYNEQFF.